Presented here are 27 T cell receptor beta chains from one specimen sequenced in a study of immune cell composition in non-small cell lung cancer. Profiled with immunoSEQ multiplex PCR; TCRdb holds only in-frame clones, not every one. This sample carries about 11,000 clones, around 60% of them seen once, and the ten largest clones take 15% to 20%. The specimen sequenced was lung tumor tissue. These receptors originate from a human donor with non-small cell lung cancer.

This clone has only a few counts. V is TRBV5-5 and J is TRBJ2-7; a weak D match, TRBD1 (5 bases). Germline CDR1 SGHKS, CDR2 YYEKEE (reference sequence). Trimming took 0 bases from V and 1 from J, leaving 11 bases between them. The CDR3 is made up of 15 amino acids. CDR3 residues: CASSLGVRASYEQYF. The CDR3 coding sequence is TGTGCCAGCAGCTTGGGGGTCAGGGCTTCCTACGAGCAGTACTTC.

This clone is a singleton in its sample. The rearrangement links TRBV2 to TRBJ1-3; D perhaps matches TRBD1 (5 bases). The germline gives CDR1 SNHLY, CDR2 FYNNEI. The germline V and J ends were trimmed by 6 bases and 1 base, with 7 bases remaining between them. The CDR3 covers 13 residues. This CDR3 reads CASRQESGNTIYF. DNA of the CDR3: TGTGCCAGCAGACAGGAATCTGGAAACACCATATATTTT. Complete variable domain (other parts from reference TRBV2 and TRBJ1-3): EPEVTQTPSHQVTQMGQEVILRCVPISNHLYFYWYRQILGQKVEFLVSFYNNEISEKSEIFDDQFSVERPDGSNFTLKIRSTKLEDSAMYFCASRQESGNTIYFGEGSWLTVV.

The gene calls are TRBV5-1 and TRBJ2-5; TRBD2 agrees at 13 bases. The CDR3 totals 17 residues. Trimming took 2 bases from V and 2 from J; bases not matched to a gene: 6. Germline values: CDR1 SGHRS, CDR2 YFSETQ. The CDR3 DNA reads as TGCGCCAGCAGCTTATCACTAGCGGGAGGGCCTCAAGAGACCCAGTACTTC. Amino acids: CASSLSLAGGPQETQYF.

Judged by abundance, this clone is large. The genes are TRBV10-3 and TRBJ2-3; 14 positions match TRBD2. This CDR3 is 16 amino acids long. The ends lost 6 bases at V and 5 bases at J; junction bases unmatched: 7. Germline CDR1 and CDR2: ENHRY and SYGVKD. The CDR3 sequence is CAISAGTSGSLDTQYF. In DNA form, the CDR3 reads TGTGCCATCAGCGCCGGGACTAGCGGGAGTCTAGATACGCAGTATTTT.

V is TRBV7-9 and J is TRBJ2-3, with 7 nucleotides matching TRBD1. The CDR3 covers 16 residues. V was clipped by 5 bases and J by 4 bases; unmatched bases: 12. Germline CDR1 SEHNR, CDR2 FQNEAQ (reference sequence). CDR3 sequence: CASSPLTSTGADTQYF. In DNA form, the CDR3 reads TGTGCCAGCAGCCCCCTCACGTCTACAGGGGCAGATACGCAGTATTTT.

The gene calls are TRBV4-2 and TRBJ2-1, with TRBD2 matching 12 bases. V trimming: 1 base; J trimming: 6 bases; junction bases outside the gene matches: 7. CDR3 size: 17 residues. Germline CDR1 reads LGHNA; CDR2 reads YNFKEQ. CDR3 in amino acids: CASSQVLAGGIFNEQFF. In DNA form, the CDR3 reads TGTGCCAGCAGCCAAGTTCTAGCGGGAGGGATTTTCAATGAGCAGTTCTTC.

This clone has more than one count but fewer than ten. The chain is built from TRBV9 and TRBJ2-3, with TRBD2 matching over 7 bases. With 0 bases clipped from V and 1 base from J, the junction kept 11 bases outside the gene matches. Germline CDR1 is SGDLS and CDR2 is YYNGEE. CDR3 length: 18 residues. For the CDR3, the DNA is TGTGCCAGCAGCGTAGCCCCGGGCGGGGGAGACGGCACAGATACGCAGTATTTT. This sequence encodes CASSVAPGGGDGTDTQYF.

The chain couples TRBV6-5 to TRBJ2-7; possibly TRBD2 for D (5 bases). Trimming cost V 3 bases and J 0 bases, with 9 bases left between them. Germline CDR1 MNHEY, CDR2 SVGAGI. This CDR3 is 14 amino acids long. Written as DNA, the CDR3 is TGTGCCAGCAGTTATTGGAGCGGCTCCTACGAGCAGTACTTC. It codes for CASSYWSGSYEQYF.

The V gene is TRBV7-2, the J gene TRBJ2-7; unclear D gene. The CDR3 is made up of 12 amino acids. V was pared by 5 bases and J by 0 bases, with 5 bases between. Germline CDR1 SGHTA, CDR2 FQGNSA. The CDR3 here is CASSQNSYEQYF. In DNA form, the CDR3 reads TGTGCCAGCAGCCAGAACTCCTACGAGCAGTACTTC.

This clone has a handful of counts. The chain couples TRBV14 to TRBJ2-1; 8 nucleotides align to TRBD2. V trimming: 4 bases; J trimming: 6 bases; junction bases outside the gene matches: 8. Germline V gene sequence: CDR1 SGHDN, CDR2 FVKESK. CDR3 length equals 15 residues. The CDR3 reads CASSPPWAGGNEQFF. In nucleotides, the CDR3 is TGTGCCAGCAGCCCCCCATGGGCGGGAGGCAATGAGCAGTTCTTC.

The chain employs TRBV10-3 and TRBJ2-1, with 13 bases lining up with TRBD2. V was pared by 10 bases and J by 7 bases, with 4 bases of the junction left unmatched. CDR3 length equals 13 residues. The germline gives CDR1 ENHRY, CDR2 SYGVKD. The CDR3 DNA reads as TGTGCCAGCGGGACTAGCGGGGAAAATGAGCAGTTCTTC. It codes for CASGTSGENEQFF.

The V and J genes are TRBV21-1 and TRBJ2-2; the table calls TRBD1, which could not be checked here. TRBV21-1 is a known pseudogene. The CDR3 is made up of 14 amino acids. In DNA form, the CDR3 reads TGTGCCAGCAGGCCCGGGACAGGGTTCGGGGAGCTGTTTTTT. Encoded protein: CASRPGTGFGELFF.

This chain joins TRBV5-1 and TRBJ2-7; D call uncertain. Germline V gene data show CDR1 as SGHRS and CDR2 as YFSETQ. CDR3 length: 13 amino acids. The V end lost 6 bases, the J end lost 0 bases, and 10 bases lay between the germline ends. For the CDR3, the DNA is TGCGCCAGCACCGGTCCAAACTCCTACGAGCAGTACTTC. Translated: CASTGPNSYEQYF.

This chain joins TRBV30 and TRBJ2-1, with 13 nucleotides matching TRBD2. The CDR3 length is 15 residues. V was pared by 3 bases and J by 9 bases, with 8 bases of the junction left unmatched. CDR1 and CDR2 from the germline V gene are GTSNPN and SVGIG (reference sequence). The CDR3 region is CAWSPLAGGPREQFF. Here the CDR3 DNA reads TGTGCCTGGAGCCCACTAGCGGGAGGGCCCCGTGAGCAGTTCTTC.

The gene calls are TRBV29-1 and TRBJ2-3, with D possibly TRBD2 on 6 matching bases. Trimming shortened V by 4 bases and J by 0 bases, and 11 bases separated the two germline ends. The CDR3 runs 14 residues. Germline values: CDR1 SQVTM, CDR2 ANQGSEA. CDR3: CSVVWTMSTDTQYF. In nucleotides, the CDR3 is TGCAGCGTTGTCTGGACTATGAGCACAGATACGCAGTATTTT.

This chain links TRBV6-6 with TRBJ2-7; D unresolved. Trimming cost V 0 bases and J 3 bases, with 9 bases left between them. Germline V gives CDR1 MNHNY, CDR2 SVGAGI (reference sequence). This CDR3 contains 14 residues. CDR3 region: CASSYSRVGYEQYF. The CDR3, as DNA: TGTGCCAGCAGTTACTCGAGAGTTGGCTACGAGCAGTACTTC.

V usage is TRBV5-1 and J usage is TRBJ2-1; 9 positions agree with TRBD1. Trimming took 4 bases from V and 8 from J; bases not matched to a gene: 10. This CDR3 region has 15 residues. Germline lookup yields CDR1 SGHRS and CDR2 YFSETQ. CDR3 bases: TGCGCCAGCAGCCAAACAGGGGGCGGACAGCATGAGCAGTTCTTC. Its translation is CASSQTGGGQHEQFF.

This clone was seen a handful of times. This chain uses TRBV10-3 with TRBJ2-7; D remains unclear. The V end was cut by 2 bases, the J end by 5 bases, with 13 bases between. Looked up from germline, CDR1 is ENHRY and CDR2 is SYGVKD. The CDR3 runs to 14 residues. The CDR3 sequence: CAISEPPDMDEQYF. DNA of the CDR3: TGTGCCATCAGTGAGCCTCCCGACATGGACGAGCAGTACTTC.

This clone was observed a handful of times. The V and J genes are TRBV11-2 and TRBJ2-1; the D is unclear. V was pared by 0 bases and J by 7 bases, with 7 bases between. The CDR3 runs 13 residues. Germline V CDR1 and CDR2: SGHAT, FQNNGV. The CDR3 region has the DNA TGTGCCAGCAGCTTAGATACTGCTAATGAGCAGTTCTTC. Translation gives CASSLDTANEQFF.

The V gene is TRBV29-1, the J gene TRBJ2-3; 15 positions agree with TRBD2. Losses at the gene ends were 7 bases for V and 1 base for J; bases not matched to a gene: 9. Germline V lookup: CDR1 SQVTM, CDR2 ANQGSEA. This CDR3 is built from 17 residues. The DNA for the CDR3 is TGCAGCGCCACGGGACTAGCGGGAGGCCGGGGCACAGATACGCAGTATTTT. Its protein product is CSATGLAGGRGTDTQYF.

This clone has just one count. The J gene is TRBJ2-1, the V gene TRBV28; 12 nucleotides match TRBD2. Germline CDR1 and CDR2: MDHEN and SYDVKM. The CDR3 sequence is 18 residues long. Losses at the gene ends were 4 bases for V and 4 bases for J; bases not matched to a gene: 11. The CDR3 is CASSSRRTSGKAYNEQFF. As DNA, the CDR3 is TGTGCCAGCAGTTCCCGAAGGACTAGCGGGAAAGCTTACAATGAGCAGTTCTTC.

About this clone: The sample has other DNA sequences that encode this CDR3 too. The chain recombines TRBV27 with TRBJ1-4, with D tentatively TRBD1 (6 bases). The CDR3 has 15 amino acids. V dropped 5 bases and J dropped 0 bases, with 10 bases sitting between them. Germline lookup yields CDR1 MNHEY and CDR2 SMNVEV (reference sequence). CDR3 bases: TGTGCCAGCAGTCCACAGGGTGCAACTAATGAAAAACTGTTTTTT. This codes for CASSPQGATNEKLFF.

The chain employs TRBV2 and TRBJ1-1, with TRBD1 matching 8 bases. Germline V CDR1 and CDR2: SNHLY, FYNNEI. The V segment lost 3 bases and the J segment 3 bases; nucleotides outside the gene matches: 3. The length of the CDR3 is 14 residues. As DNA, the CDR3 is TGTGCCAGCAGTGACAGGGGGCGGCACACTGAAGCTTTCTTT. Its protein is CASSDRGRHTEAFF.

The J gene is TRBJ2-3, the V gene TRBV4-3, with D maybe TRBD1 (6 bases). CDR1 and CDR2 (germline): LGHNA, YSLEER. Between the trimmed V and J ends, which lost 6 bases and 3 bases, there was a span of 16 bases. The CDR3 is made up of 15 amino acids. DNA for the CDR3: TGCGCCAGCAGTCCAGGGGTCAAGGGTACAGATACGCAGTATTTT. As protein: CASSPGVKGTDTQYF.

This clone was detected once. Written as DNA, the CDR3 is TGTGCCAGCAGTTTATCACCCCAACTAGCGGGAGGTGAGACCCAGTACTTC. Amino acid sequence: CASSLSPQLAGGETQYF. The V call is TRBV27, the J call TRBJ2-5; 12 positions match TRBD2. Germline loops: CDR1 MNHEY, CDR2 SMNVEV (reference sequence). With V trimmed by 0 bases and J by 5 bases, 7 bases remained unmatched. The CDR3 sequence is 17 residues long.

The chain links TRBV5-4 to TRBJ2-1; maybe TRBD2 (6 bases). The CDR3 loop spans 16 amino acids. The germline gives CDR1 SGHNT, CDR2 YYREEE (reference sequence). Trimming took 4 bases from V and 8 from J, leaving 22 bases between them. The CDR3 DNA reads TGTGCCAGCAGCCTGGTCGCATGGGGAGGTGCAGATGAGCAGTTCTTC. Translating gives CASSLVAWGGADEQFF.

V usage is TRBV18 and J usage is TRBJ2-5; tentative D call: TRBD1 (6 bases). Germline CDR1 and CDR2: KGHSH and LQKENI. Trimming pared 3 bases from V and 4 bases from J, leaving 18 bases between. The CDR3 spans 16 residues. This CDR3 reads CASSPTRTASPETQYF. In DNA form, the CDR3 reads TGTGCCAGCTCACCTACCAGGACAGCATCTCCAGAGACCCAGTACTTC.